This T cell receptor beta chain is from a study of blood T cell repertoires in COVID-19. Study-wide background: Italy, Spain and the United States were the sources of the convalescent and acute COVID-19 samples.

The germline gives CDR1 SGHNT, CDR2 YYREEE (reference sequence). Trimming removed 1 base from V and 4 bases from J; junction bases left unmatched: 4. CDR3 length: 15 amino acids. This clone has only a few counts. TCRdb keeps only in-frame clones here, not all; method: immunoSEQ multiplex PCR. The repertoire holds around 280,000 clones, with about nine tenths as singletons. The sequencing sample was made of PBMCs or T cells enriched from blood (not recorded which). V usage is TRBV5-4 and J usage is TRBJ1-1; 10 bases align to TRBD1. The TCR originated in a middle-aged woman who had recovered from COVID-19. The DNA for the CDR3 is TGTGCCAGCAGCTTGAGGACAGGGGGAGGCACTGAAGCTTTCTTT. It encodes CASSLRTGGGTEAFF. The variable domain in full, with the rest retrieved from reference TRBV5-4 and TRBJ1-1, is ETGVTQSPTHLIKTRGQQVTLRCSSQSGHNTVSWYQQALGQGPQFIFQYYREEENGRGNFPPRFSGLQFPNYSSELNVNALELDDSALYLCASSLRTGGGTEAFFGQGTRLTVV.